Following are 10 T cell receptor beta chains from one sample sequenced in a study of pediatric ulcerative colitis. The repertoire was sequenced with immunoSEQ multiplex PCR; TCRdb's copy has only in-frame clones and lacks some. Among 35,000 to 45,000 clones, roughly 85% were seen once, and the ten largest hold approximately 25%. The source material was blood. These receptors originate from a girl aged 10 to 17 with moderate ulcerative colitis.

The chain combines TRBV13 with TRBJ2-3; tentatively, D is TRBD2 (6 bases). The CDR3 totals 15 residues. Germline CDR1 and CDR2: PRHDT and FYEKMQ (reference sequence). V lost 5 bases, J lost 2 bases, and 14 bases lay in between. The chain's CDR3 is CASSQGLRSTDTQYF. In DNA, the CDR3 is TGTGCCAGCAGCCAGGGACTCCGTTCCACAGATACGCAGTATTTT.

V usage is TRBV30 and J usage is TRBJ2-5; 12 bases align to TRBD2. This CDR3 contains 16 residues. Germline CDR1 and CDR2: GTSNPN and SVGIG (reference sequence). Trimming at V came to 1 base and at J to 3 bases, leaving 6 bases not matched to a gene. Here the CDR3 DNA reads TGTGCCTGGAGTGGTGGACTAGCGGGAAATGAAGAGACCCAGTACTTC. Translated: CAWSGGLAGNEETQYF. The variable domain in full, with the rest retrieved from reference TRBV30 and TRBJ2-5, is SQTIHQWPATLVQPVGSPLSLECTVEGTSNPNLYWYRQAAGRGLQLLFYSVGIGQISSEVPQNLSASRPQDRQFILSSKKLLLSDSGFYLCAWSGGLAGNEETQYFGPGTRLLVL.

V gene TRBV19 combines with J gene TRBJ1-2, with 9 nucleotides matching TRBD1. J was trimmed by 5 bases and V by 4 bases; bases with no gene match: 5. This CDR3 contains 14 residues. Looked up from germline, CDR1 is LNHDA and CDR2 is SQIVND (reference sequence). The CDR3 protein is CASSTTGGRYGYTF. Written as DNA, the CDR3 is TGTGCCAGTAGTACCACAGGGGGCAGATATGGCTACACCTTC.

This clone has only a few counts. The CDR3 DNA sequence: TGTGCCAGCAGTTACTCATCGTCTTTACAAGAGACCCAGTACTTC. Encoded protein: CASSYSSSLQETQYF. The gene calls are TRBV6-6 and TRBJ2-5; D ambiguous. Germline V gives CDR1 MNHNY, CDR2 SVGAGI (reference sequence). The V gene lost 0 bases and the J gene lost 2 bases, with 10 bases spanning the gap. The CDR3 length is 15 residues.

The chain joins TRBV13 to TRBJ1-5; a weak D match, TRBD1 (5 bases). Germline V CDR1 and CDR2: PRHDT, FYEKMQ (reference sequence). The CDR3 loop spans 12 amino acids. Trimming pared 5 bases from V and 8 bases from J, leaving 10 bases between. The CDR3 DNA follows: TGTGCCAGCAGCGGGGGGGGAGAGCCCCAGCATTTT. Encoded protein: CASSGGGEPQHF.

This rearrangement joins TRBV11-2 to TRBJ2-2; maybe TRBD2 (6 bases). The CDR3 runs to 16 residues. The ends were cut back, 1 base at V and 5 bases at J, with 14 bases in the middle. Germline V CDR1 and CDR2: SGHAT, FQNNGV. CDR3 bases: TGTGCCAGCAGCTTAGTATGGTCGGGAGCTACCGGGGAGCTGTTTTTT. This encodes CASSLVWSGATGELFF.

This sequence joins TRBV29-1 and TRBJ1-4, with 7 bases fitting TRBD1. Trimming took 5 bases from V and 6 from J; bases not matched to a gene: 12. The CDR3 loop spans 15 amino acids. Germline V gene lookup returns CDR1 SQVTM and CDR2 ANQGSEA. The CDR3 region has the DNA TGCAGCGTTTTAGTTGTAGGGGGCTGGGATGAAAAACTGTTTTTT. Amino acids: CSVLVVGGWDEKLFF. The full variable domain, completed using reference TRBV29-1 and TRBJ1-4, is SAVISQKPSRDICQRGTSLTIQCQVDSQVTMMFWYRQQPGQSLTLIATANQGSEATYESGFVIDKFPISRPNLTFSTLTVSNMSPEDSSIYLCSVLVVGGWDEKLFFGSGTQLSVL.

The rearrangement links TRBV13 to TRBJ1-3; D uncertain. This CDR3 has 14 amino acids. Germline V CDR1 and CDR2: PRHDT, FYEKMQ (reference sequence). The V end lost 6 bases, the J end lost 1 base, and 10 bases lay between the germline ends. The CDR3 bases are TGTGCCAGCAGTCAGGAAGGGTCTGGAAACACCATATATTTT. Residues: CASSQEGSGNTIYF.

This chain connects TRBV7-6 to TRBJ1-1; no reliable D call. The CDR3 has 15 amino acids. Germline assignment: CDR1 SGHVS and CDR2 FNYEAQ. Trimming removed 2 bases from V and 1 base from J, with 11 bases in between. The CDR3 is CASSLTLGPNTEAFF. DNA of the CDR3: TGTGCCAGCAGCTTAACCCTCGGGCCGAACACTGAAGCTTTCTTT.

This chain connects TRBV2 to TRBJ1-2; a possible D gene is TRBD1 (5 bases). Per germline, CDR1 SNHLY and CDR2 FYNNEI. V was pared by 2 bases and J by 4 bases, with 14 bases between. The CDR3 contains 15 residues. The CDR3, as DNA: TGTGCCAGCAGTGAATCGATGGGGCAGGGCTATGGCTACACCTTC. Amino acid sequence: CASSESMGQGYGYTF. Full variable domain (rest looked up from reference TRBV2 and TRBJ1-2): EPEVTQTPSHQVTQMGQEVILRCVPISNHLYFYWYRQILGQKVEFLVSFYNNEISEKSEIFDDQFSVERPDGSNFTLKIRSTKLEDSAMYFCASSESMGQGYGYTFGSGTRLTVV.